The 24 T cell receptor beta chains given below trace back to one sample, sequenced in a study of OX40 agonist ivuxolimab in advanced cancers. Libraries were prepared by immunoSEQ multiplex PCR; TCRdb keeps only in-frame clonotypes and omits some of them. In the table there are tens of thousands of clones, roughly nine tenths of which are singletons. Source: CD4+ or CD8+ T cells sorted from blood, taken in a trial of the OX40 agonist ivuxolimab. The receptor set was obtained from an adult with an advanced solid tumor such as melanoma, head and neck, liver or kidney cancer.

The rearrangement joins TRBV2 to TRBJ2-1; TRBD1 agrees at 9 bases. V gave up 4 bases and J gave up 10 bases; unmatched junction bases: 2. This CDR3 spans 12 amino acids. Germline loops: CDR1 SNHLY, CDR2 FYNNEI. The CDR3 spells CASSGGTGEQFF. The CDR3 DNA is TGTGCCAGCAGTGGGGGGACAGGGGAGCAGTTCTTC. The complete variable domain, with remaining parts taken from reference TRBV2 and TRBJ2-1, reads EPEVTQTPSHQVTQMGQEVILRCVPISNHLYFYWYRQILGQKVEFLVSFYNNEISEKSEIFDDQFSVERPDGSNFTLKIRSTKLEDSAMYFCASSGGTGEQFFGPGTRLTVL.

The CDR3 spells CASTVTQGAPGELFF. CDR3 nucleotide sequence: TGTGCCAGCACTGTAACTCAGGGGGCCCCCGGGGAGCTGTTTTTT. V gene TRBV2 combines with J gene TRBJ2-2; TRBD1 aligns across 8 bases. After removal of 7 bases from V and 6 bases from J, the junction contained 10 bases not matched to a gene. There are 15 residues in the CDR3. The germline CDR1 and CDR2 sequences are SNHLY and FYNNEI.

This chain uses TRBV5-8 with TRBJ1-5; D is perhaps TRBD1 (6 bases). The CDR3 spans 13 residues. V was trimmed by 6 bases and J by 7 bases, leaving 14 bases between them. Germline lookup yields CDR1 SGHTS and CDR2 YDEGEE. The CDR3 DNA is TGTGCCAGCATCATTTCAACAGGGCAGCCCCAGCATTTT. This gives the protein CASIISTGQPQHF.

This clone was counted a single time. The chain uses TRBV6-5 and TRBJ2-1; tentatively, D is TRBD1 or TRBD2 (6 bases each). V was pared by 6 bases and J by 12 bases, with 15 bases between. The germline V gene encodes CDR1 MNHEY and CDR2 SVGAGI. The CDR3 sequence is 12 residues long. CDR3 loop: CASSLGGEVQFF. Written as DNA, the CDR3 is TGTGCCAGCAGCCTGGGGGGCGAGGTGCAGTTCTTC.

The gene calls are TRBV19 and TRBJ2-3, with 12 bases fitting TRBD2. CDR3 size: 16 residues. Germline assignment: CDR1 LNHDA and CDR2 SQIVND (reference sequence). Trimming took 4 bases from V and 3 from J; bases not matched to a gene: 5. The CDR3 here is CASSKLAGGWTDTQYF. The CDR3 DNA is TGTGCCAGTAGTAAACTAGCGGGGGGATGGACAGATACGCAGTATTTT. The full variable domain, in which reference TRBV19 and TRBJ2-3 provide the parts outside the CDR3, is DGGITQSPKYLFRKEGQNVTLSCEQNLNHDAMYWYRQDPGQGLRLIYYSQIVNDFQKGDIAEGYSVSREKKESFPLTVTSAQKNPTAFYLCASSKLAGGWTDTQYFGPGTRLTVL.

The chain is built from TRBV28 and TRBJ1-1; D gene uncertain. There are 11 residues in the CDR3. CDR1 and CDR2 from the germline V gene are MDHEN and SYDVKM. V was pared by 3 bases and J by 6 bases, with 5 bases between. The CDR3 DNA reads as TGTGCCAGCAGTTTTAACGCTGAAGCTTTCTTT. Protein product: CASSFNAEAFF.

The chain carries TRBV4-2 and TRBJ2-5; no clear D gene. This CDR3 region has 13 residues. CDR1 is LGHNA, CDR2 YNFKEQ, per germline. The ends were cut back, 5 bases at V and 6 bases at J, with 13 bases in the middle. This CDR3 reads CASSDGSYQTQYF. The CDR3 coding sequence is TGTGCCAGCAGCGATGGCAGTTACCAGACCCAGTACTTC.

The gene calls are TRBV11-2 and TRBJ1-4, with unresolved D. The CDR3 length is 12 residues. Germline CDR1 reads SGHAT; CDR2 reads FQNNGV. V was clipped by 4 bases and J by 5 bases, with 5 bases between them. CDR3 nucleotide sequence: TGTGCCAGCAGCTCAAGAAATGAAAAACTGTTTTTT. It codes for CASSSRNEKLFF.

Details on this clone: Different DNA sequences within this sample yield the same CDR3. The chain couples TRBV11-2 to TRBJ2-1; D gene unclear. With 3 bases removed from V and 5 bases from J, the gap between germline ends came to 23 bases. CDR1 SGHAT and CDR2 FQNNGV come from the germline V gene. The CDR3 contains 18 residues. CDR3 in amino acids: CASSLEGLPLNRNNEQFF. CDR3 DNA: TGTGCCAGCAGCTTGGAAGGGTTGCCTCTCAACCGGAACAATGAGCAGTTCTTC. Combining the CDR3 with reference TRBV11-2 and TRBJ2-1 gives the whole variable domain EAGVAQSPRYKIIEKRQSVAFWCNPISGHATLYWYQQILGQGPKLLIQFQNNGVVDDSQLPKDRFSAERLKGVDSTLKIQPAKLEDSAVYLCASSLEGLPLNRNNEQFFGPGTRLTVL.

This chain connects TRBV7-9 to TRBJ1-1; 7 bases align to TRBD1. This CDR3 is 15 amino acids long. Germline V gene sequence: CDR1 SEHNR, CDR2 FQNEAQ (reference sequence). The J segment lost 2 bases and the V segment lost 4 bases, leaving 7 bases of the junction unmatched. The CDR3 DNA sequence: TGTGCCAGCAGCTCAGCGACAGGGCCCAACACTGAAGCTTTCTTT. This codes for CASSSATGPNTEAFF.

This CDR3 is CASTVSNQNTEAFF. The DNA for the CDR3 is TGTGCCAGCACGGTGTCTAACCAGAACACTGAAGCTTTCTTT. This sequence joins TRBV6-1 and TRBJ1-1, with no clear D. The length of the CDR3 is 14 residues. Germline CDR1 is MNHNS and CDR2 is SASEGT. Trimming removed 7 bases from V and 1 base from J, with 13 bases in between.

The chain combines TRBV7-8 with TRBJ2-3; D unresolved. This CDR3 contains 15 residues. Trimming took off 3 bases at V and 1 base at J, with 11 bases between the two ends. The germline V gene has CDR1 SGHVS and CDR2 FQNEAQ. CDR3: CASSFSSRRTDTQYF. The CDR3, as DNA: TGTGCCAGCAGCTTCTCGTCGAGGCGCACAGATACGCAGTATTTT.

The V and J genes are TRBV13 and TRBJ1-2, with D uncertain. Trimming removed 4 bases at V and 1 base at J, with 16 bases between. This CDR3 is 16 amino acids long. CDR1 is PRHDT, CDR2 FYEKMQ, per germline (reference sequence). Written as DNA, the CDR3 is TGTGCCAGCAGCTCCGGAACGTCCGAGTTTAACTATGGCTACACCTTC. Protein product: CASSSGTSEFNYGYTF.

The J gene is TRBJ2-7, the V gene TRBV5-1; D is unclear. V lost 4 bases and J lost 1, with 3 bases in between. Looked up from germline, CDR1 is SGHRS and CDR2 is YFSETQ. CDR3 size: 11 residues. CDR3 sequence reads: CASSASYEQYF. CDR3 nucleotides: TGCGCCAGCAGCGCGTCCTACGAGCAGTACTTC.

CDR3 residues: CASSSPGQVDNEQFF. CDR3 bases: TGTGCCAGCAGTTCCCCGGGACAGGTCGACAATGAGCAGTTCTTC. This rearrangement joins TRBV6-6 to TRBJ2-1; 8 bases map to TRBD1. V dropped 4 bases and J dropped 5; count of bases not matched to a gene: 7. Per germline, CDR1 MNHNY and CDR2 SVGAGI (reference sequence). The CDR3 is 15 amino acids.

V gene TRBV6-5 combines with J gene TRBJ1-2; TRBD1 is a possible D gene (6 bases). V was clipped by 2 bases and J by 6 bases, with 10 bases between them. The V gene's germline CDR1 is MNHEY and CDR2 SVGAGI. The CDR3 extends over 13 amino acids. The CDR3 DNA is TGTGCCAGCAGTTACCACTCAGGGGATGGCTACACCTTC. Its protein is CASSYHSGDGYTF.

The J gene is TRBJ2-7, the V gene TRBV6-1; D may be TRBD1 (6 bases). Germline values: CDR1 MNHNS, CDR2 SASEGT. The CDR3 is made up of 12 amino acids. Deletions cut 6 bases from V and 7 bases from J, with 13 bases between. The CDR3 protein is CASSPGAREQYF. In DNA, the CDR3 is TGTGCCAGCAGCCCAGGGGCCAGGGAGCAGTACTTC.

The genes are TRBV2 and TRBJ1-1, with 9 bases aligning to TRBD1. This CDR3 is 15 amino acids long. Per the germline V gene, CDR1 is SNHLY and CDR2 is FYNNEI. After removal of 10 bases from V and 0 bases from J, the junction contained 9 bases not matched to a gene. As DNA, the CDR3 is TGTGCCACCCGGACAGGGGCGGCTTTGAACACTGAAGCTTTCTTT. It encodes CATRTGAALNTEAFF.

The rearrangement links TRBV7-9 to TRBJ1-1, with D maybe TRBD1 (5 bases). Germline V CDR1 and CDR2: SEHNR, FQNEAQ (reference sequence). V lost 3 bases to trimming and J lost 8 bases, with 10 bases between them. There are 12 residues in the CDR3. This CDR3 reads CASSFSWGEAFF. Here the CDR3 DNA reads TGTGCCAGCAGCTTCTCGTGGGGGGAAGCTTTCTTT.

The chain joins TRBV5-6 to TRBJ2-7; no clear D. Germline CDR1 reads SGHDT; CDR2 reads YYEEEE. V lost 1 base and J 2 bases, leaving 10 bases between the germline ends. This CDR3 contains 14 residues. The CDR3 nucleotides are TGTGCCAGCAGCTTGTTTAGCCTGGCCTACGAGCAGTACTTC. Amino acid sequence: CASSLFSLAYEQYF.

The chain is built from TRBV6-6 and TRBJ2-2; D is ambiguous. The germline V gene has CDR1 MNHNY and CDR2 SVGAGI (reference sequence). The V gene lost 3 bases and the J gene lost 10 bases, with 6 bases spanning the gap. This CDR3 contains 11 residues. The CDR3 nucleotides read TGTGCCAGCAGTTATGCCGCGGAGCTGTTTTTT. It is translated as CASSYAAELFF.

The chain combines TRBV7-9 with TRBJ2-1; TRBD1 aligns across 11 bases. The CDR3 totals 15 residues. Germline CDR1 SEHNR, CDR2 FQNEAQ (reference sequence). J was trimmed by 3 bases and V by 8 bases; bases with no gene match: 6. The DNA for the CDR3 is TGTGCCAGCGAAAGGGGGACAGGGGGCTACAATGAGCAGTTCTTC. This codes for CASERGTGGYNEQFF.

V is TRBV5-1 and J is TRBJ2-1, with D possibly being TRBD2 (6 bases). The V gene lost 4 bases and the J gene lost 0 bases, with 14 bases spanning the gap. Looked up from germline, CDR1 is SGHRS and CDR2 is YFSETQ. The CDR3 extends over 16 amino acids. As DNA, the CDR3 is TGCGCCAGCAGCGGCGGGGCGAACGACTCCTACAATGAGCAGTTCTTC. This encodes CASSGGANDSYNEQFF. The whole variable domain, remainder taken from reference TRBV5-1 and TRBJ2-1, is KAGVTQTPRYLIKTRGQQVTLSCSPISGHRSVSWYQQTPGQGLQFLFEYFSETQRNKGNFPGRFSGRQFSNSRSEMNVSTLELGDSALYLCASSGGANDSYNEQFFGPGTRLTVL.

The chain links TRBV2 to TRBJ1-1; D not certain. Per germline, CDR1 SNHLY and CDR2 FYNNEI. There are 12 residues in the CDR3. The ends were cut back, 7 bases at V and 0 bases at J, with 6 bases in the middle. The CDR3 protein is CASTFMNTEAFF. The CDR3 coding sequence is TGTGCCAGCACTTTCATGAACACTGAAGCTTTCTTT. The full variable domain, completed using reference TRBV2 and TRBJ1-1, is EPEVTQTPSHQVTQMGQEVILRCVPISNHLYFYWYRQILGQKVEFLVSFYNNEISEKSEIFDDQFSVERPDGSNFTLKIRSTKLEDSAMYFCASTFMNTEAFFGQGTRLTVV.